This T cell receptor (beta chain) was captured in a study of CD8 T cells in ankylosing spondylitis (dated by TCRdb to the late 2010s). Regarding the study in general: The study profiled T cell receptor beta repertoires in healthy donors and ankylosing spondylitis patients to find disease-linked TCR variants. The full study cohort was made up of 25 ankylosing spondylitis patients and 108 healthy donors. Peripheral blood was sampled, and synovial fluid was additionally collected from ankylosing spondylitis patients. What the authors observed across the whole study: A TCR beta motif of several highly homologous amino acid variants appeared characteristic of blood from ankylosing spondylitis patients. Some TCR beta motif variants had previously been reported in synovial fluid and blood of reactive arthritis patients, which suggested common disease-initiation mechanisms. The disease-linked clones were reported as significantly enriched in matched synovial fluid samples from ankylosing spondylitis patients. The disease-linked clones had a CD8+ phenotype and were found at relatively low frequencies in peripheral blood.

This clonotype was found many times. The antigen it recognizes is unknown. No base-level quality is on record; no much larger clone is a single base apart. CDR1 SGHRS and CDR2 YFSETQ were looked up in the germline V gene. The CDR3 runs 14 residues from the cysteine to the phenylalanine. Solely the CDR3 DNA is kept, with 42 bases framed from the first base. The germline ends are 17 bases apart after V is trimmed by 3 bases and J by 8 bases. The sample was run on an Illumina HiSeq 2500. Quantitative 5'-RACE with molecular barcodes was the method used to prepare the TCR beta libraries. The original methods were these. To identify disease-linked TCR variants, a new computational method was used, one built on a probabilistic model of VDJ rearrangement. The public reads were reanalyzed by TCRdb: fastp trimming at Q25, MiXCR alignment, in-frame beta chains only. Each entry is one CDR3 protein sequence, shown with its most common DNA and genes. TCRdb's processing, not the authors' own work, is the source of the V and J calls. This sample holds 500,000 or so distinct CDR3 sequences; less than 6% were observed only once. Around 3.6% of the sample goes to the ten largest clones.

Sequenced: blood, either unsorted or a sorted T cell fraction (not recorded which). The sequence was obtained from a male donor with ankylosing spondylitis. The sequence links TRBV5-1 to TRBJ1-2; TRBD1 is possibly the D segment (5 matching bases). The CDR3 has the sequence CASSSQAAGKGYTF. The bases read TGCGCCAGCAGCTCACAGGCAGCCGGGAAGGGCTACACCTTC.